This T cell receptor beta chain came from a study of blood T cell repertoires in COVID-19. As for the study in general: Samples taken during acute and convalescent COVID-19 were collected in the United States, Italy and Spain. The cDNA or gDNA used as material had been derived from T cells, B-cell-depleted T cells, or PBMCs.

Trimming took 1 base from V and 4 from J, leaving 12 bases between them. The CDR3 has 15 residues. CDR1 is MGHRA and CDR2 is YSYEKL in the germline V gene. As originally analysed: Quantification of nucleated cells was approximated via reference gene primer amplification. Using immunoSEQ multiplex PCR, the repertoire was profiled, and TCRdb retains in-frame clones only, with some absent. The V and J calls and clone size were taken over from that table, and D and trimming were inferred from the DNA. There are a few hundred thousand clones in the sample; more than 75% occur only once, and 1% lies in the top ten.

The chain joins TRBV4-1 to TRBJ2-3, with TRBD2 as a possible D gene (6 bases). The clonotype comes from a man between 50 and 59 years old with active or convalescent COVID-19. Material: peripheral blood. The chain's CDR3 is CASSQGGRSADTQYF. The CDR3 region has the DNA TGCGCCAGCAGCCAAGGAGGGAGGAGCGCAGATACGCAGTATTTT.